These 16 T cell receptor beta chains originate from one sample sequenced in a study of blood T cell repertoires in COVID-19. Using immunoSEQ multiplex PCR, the repertoire was profiled, and TCRdb retains in-frame clones only, with some absent. The sample lists about 370,000 clones, about nine tenths occurring once. Sequencing input: PBMCs or T cells enriched from blood (not recorded which). The receptors originated from a woman aged 40 to 50 who had been exposed to COVID-19.

The chain couples TRBV24-1 to TRBJ2-1, with D unclear. The CDR3 contains 12 residues. V was pared by 6 bases and J by 10 bases, with 12 bases between. From germline, CDR1 is KGHDR and CDR2 SFDVKD. As DNA, the CDR3 is TGTGCCACCAGTAGTAACAGACCCGAGCAGTTCTTC. Amino acid sequence: CATSSNRPEQFF.

The chain uses TRBV10-3 and TRBJ2-7, with TRBD2 matching 10 bases. Germline CDR1 is ENHRY and CDR2 is SYGVKD. With V trimmed by 4 bases and J by 7 bases, 1 base remained unmatched. The CDR3 loop spans 12 amino acids. Here the CDR3 DNA reads TGTGCCATCAGTGTTAGCGGGGGGGAGCAGTACTTC. It translates to CAISVSGGEQYF.

This clone has just one count. V usage is TRBV2 and J usage is TRBJ1-5, with a possible D match to TRBD1 (6 bases). Per the germline V gene, CDR1 is SNHLY and CDR2 is FYNNEI. This CDR3 contains 14 residues. V lost 6 bases and J 1 base, leaving 10 bases between the germline ends. This CDR3 is CASSYGQSNQPQHF. DNA of the CDR3: TGTGCCAGCAGCTACGGACAGAGCAATCAGCCCCAGCATTTT.

The V call is TRBV27, the J call TRBJ1-2; TRBD1 matches at 7 bases. CDR3 length: 15 amino acids. V shed 5 bases and J 6 bases; nucleotides not matched to a gene: 12. The germline V gene has CDR1 MNHEY and CDR2 SMNVEV (reference sequence). For the CDR3, the DNA is TGTGCCAGCAGTCTAACGGACAGGCCCAGGGATGGCTACACCTTC. Its translation: CASSLTDRPRDGYTF.

The genes are TRBV5-6 and TRBJ1-1, with a possible D match to TRBD1 (5 bases). Germline V gene data show CDR1 as SGHDT and CDR2 as YYEEEE. V lost 4 bases to trimming and J lost 1 base, with 8 bases between them. The CDR3 totals 13 residues. The CDR3 protein is CASSIQGNTEAFF. CDR3 DNA: TGTGCCAGCAGCATTCAGGGGAACACTGAAGCTTTCTTT.

The chain carries TRBV2 and TRBJ1-2; TRBD1 agrees at 8 bases. V lost 8 bases, J lost 8 bases, and 31 bases stayed unmatched. The CDR3 covers 20 residues. Germline CDR1 SNHLY, CDR2 FYNNEI. CDR3 residues: CASLGFFLDLDRVKNLGYTF. The DNA for the CDR3 is TGTGCCAGCTTAGGTTTTTTCTTGGACCTGGACAGGGTTAAAAATCTGGGCTACACCTTC. Variable domain in full (rest from reference TRBV2 and TRBJ1-2): EPEVTQTPSHQVTQMGQEVILRCVPISNHLYFYWYRQILGQKVEFLVSFYNNEISEKSEIFDDQFSVERPDGSNFTLKIRSTKLEDSAMYFCASLGFFLDLDRVKNLGYTFGSGTRLTVV.

This clone was seen just once. The chain employs TRBV14 and TRBJ2-3; 8 bases are shared with TRBD1. CDR1 and CDR2 from the germline V gene are SGHDN and FVKESK. The CDR3 totals 15 residues. Trimming removed 5 bases from V and 4 bases from J; junction bases left unmatched: 8. CDR3 residues: CASSLDREWPDTQYF. The CDR3 DNA follows: TGTGCCAGCAGCTTGGACAGGGAGTGGCCAGATACGCAGTATTTT.

The chain employs TRBV27 and TRBJ1-4, with 7 bases aligning to TRBD1. The germline V gene encodes CDR1 MNHEY and CDR2 SMNVEV (reference sequence). Trimming at V came to 4 bases and at J to 8 bases, leaving 7 bases not matched to a gene. The CDR3 has 14 amino acids. The CDR3 loop reads CASSWAGGGEKLFF. CDR3 sequence (DNA): TGTGCCAGCAGTTGGGCAGGGGGAGGCGAAAAACTGTTTTTT. Together with reference TRBV27 and TRBJ1-4, the CDR3 gives the full variable domain: EAQVTQNPRYLITVTGKKLTVTCSQNMNHEYMSWYRQDPGLGLRQIYYSMNVEVTDKGDVPEGYKVSRKEKRNFPLILESPSPNQTSLYFCASSWAGGGEKLFFGSGTQLSVL.

This chain's CDR3 is CAISEGLAGGDTQYF. The CDR3 nucleotides are TGTGCCATCAGTGAGGGACTAGCGGGGGGCGATACGCAGTATTTT. V and J are TRBV10-3 and TRBJ2-3; TRBD2 matches 14 bases. Trimming at V came to 2 bases and at J to 6 bases, leaving 1 base not matched to a gene. CDR3 length: 15 amino acids. In germline, CDR1 is ENHRY, CDR2 SYGVKD.

This clone came up once. The chain has TRBV30 and TRBJ1-2; D possibly corresponds to TRBD1 (6 bases). This CDR3 is built from 18 residues. Trimming pared 1 base from V and 0 bases from J, leaving 21 bases between. Germline V gene sequence: CDR1 GTSNPN, CDR2 SVGIG (reference sequence). This chain's CDR3 is CAWSGSFTGKGANYGYTF. CDR3 DNA sequence: TGTGCCTGGAGTGGGAGTTTTACAGGGAAGGGTGCTAACTATGGCTACACCTTC.

J is TRBJ2-2 and V is TRBV19; D not certain. Trimming pared 4 bases from V and 4 bases from J, leaving 10 bases between. CDR1 LNHDA and CDR2 SQIVND come from the germline V gene (reference sequence). CDR3 length: 14 residues. The CDR3 reads CASSRATVTGELFF. DNA for the CDR3: TGTGCCAGTAGTAGGGCGACGGTCACCGGGGAGCTGTTTTTT.

V gene TRBV2 combines with J gene TRBJ2-2; possible D gene TRBD2, 6 bases. V was pared by 6 bases and J by 5 bases, with 13 bases between. CDR1 SNHLY and CDR2 FYNNEI come from the germline V gene. The CDR3 is 14 amino acids. CDR3 residues: CASRARGGTGELFF. CDR3 coding DNA: TGTGCCAGCAGAGCCCGGGGAGGAACCGGGGAGCTGTTTTTT. Complete variable domain (other parts from reference TRBV2 and TRBJ2-2): EPEVTQTPSHQVTQMGQEVILRCVPISNHLYFYWYRQILGQKVEFLVSFYNNEISEKSEIFDDQFSVERPDGSNFTLKIRSTKLEDSAMYFCASRARGGTGELFFGEGSRLTVL.

The chain uses TRBV5-1 and TRBJ2-2; D unresolved. V lost 0 bases and J lost 3, with 9 bases in between. Germline lookup yields CDR1 SGHRS and CDR2 YFSETQ. The CDR3 contains 15 residues. The CDR3 is CASSLEQSYTGELFF. CDR3 in DNA: TGCGCCAGCAGCTTGGAACAGTCCTACACCGGGGAGCTGTTTTTT. Full variable domain (missing parts from reference TRBV5-1 and TRBJ2-2): KAGVTQTPRYLIKTRGQQVTLSCSPISGHRSVSWYQQTPGQGLQFLFEYFSETQRNKGNFPGRFSGRQFSNSRSEMNVSTLELGDSALYLCASSLEQSYTGELFFGEGSRLTVL.

As for this clone: The junction and the germline gene differ at one end; a read error may be behind it. The V and J genes are TRBV27 and TRBJ1-4; a weak D match, TRBD1 (5 bases). Germline assignment: CDR1 MNHEY and CDR2 SMNVEV (reference sequence). CDR3 length equals 13 residues. CDR3 nucleotides: TGTGCCAGCAGTTTATATCGCGGGACCGTGGAAGATTTT. Amino acid sequence: CASSLYRGTVEDF.

Worth noting for this clone: Other DNA variants within this sample encode the same CDR3. The chain has TRBV7-2 and TRBJ2-6; D is possibly TRBD2 (6 bases). This CDR3 has 15 amino acids. V lost 3 bases, J lost 4 bases, and 10 bases lay in between. Germline V CDR1 and CDR2: SGHTA, FQGNSA. The CDR3 loop is CASSLGGSGANVLTF. CDR3 DNA sequence: TGTGCCAGCAGCTTGGGGGGATCCGGGGCCAACGTCCTGACTTTC. Together with reference TRBV7-2 and TRBJ2-6, the CDR3 gives the full variable domain: GAGVSQSPSNKVTEKGKDVELRCDPISGHTALYWYRQSLGQGLEFLIYFQGNSAPDKSGLPSDRFSAERTGGSVSTLTIQRTQQEDSAVYLCASSLGGSGANVLTFGAGSRLTVL.

The chain recombines TRBV5-8 with TRBJ2-5; D call uncertain. The CDR3 has 14 residues. Per the germline V gene, CDR1 is SGHTS and CDR2 is YDEGEE. Trimming pared 4 bases from V and 1 base from J, leaving 11 bases between. The CDR3 reads CASSVIGGQETQYF. The CDR3 region has the DNA TGTGCCAGCAGCGTTATAGGCGGCCAAGAGACCCAGTACTTC.